The 4 T cell receptor beta chains listed next were all sequenced from one sample in a study of blood T cell repertoires in COVID-19. The table came from immunoSEQ multiplex PCR; TCRdb's copy has only in-frame clones and leaves some out. The table has about 160,000 clones, 75% to 90% seen once. Sequenced: peripheral blood. The receptor source for this set is a woman aged 55-69 years with active or convalescent COVID-19.

V gene TRBV11-2 combines with J gene TRBJ1-1; 8 positions match TRBD1. CDR1 and CDR2 from the germline V gene are SGHAT and FQNNGV. This CDR3 contains 14 residues. After removal of 4 bases from V and 11 bases from J, the junction contained 12 bases not matched to a gene. CDR3 DNA sequence: TGTGCCAGCAGCTCGAAGGACAGGGTGATTGGTGCTTTCTTT. Its translation: CASSSKDRVIGAFF.

As to this clone: This sample also contains other DNA sequences that code for the same CDR3. The J gene is TRBJ2-5, the V gene TRBV7-2; a possible D gene is TRBD2 (6 bases). The CDR3 is 13 residues long. With 5 bases removed from V and 1 base from J, the gap between germline ends came to 8 bases. Germline V CDR1 and CDR2: SGHTA, FQGNSA. CDR3 in amino acids: CASSRGIQETQYF. CDR3 sequence (DNA): TGTGCCAGCAGCCGGGGGATCCAAGAGACCCAGTACTTC.

The chain links TRBV6-4 to TRBJ1-1; D not certain. The CDR3 is made up of 13 amino acids. V was clipped by 6 bases and J by 0 bases, with 8 bases between them. Germline lookup yields CDR1 MRHNA and CDR2 SNTAGT. The CDR3 coding sequence is TGTGCCAGCAGGCTCGACTTGAACACTGAAGCTTTCTTT. It encodes CASRLDLNTEAFF.

The chain employs TRBV19 and TRBJ2-1; 7 bases fit TRBD1. CDR1 is LNHDA, CDR2 SQIVND, per germline (reference sequence). The CDR3 spans 15 residues. V shed 6 bases and J 2 bases; nucleotides not matched to a gene: 7. The CDR3 loop reads CASSWATGTYNEQFF. The CDR3 nucleotides are TGTGCCAGTAGCTGGGCGACAGGGACCTACAATGAGCAGTTCTTC.